Sequencing of this T cell receptor beta chain was carried out in a study of CD8 T cells in Susac syndrome. Study-level points and caveats: A relatively small number of individuals underwent TCR sequencing and HLA analysis.

The CDR3 contains 17 residues. V dropped 5 bases and J dropped 2; count of bases not matched to a gene: 11. From germline, CDR1 is SNHLY and CDR2 FYNNEI. The authors sequenced TCR beta from blood CD8+ and CD4+ T cells. TEMRA cells were FACS-enriched, with CD8+ and CD4+ T cells isolated negatively. This clonotype appeared once. Its target is unknown. After extraction with the RNeasy kit, 0.5 to 1 ug of the RNA was reverse transcribed using random hexamers. The CDR3 of TCR beta was amplified by immunoSEQ multiplex PCR across 54 Vbeta and 13 Jbeta. TCRdb redid the calling of the immunoSEQ multiplex PCR reads with MiXCR, one entry per CDR3 protein. The sample holds fewer than 80,000 distinct CDR3 sequences, over 90% seen once.

Sample: CD8+ T cells from PBMCs. V gene TRBV2 combines with J gene TRBJ2-1; 8 bases align to TRBD2. The source of this sequence is a human donor in good health. CDR3 nucleotide sequence: TGTGCCAGCAGTCCCTCCTTAGCGGGGCCTACCTACAATGAGCAGTTCTTC. Translation gives CASSPSLAGPTYNEQFF. Based on the CDR3 plus reference TRBV2 and TRBJ2-1, the full variable domain is EPEVTQTPSHQVTQMGQEVILRCVPISNHLYFYWYRQILGQKVEFLVSFYNNEISEKSEIFDDQFSVERPDGSNFTLKIRSTKLEDSAMYFCASSPSLAGPTYNEQFFGPGTRLTVL.